This T cell receptor (beta chain) stems from a study of blood T cell repertoires in COVID-19. On the study more broadly: The origin of the acute and convalescent COVID-19 samples was the United States, Italy and Spain. T cells, B-cell-depleted T cells, or PBMCs supplied cDNA or gDNA.

Original data processing: For nucleated cells, counts were estimated from reference gene primer amplification. Using immunoSEQ multiplex PCR, the repertoire was profiled, and TCRdb retains in-frame clones only, with some absent. For V, J and clone size, that table is used; D and trimming come from the DNA. Among 52,000 or so clones listed, roughly 85% were seen once. Germline CDR1 reads SGHTA; CDR2 reads FQGNSA. This CDR3 is built from 17 residues. V lost 6 bases, J lost 7 bases, and 15 bases stayed unmatched. This clonotype originated in a human donor in a cohort sampled during active COVID-19. The chain is built from TRBV7-2 and TRBJ2-2; 9 positions agree with TRBD1. The material sequenced was peripheral blood. This CDR3 is CASRSGTGNVIGGELFF. CDR3 sequence (DNA): TGTGCCAGCAGGTCCGGGACAGGGAATGTTATTGGCGGGGAGCTGTTTTTT.